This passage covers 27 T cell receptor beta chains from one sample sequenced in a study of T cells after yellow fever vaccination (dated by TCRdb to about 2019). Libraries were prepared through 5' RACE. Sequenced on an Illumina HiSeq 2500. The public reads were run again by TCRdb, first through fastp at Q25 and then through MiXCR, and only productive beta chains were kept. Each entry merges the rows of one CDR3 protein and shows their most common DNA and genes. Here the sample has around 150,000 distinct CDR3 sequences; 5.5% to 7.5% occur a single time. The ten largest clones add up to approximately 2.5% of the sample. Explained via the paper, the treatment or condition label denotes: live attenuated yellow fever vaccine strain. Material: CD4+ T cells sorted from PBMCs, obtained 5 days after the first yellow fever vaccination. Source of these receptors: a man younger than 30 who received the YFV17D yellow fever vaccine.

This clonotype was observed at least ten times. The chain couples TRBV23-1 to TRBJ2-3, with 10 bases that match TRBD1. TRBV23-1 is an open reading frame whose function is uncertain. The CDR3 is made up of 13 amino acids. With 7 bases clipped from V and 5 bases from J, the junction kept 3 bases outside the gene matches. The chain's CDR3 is CASTDRGQDTQYF. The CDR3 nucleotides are TGCGCCAGCACCGACAGGGGGCAAGATACGCAGTATTTT.

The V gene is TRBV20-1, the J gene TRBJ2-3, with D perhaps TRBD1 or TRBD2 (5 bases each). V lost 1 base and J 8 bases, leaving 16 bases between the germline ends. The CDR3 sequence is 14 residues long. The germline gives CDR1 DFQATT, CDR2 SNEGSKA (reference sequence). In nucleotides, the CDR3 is TGCAGTGCTAGAGGCTGGTCGACGGGGCTTACGCAGTATTTT. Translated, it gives CSARGWSTGLTQYF.

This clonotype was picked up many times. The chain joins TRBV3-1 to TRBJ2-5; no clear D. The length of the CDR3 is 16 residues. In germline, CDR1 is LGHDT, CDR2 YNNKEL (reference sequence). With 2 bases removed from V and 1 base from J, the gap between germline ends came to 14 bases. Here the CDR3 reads CASSQKKWRSQETQYF. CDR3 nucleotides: TGTGCCAGCAGCCAAAAAAAGTGGCGCAGCCAAGAGACCCAGTACTTC.

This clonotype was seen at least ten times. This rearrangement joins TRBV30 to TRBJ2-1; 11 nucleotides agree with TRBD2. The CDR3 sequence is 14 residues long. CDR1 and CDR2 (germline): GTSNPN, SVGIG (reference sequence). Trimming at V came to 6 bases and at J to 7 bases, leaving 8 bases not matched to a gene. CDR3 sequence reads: CACHSGGARNEQFF. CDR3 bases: TGTGCCTGTCATAGCGGGGGGGCACGGAATGAGCAGTTCTTC. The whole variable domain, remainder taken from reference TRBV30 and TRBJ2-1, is SQTIHQWPATLVQPVGSPLSLECTVEGTSNPNLYWYRQAAGRGLQLLFYSVGIGQISSEVPQNLSASRPQDRQFILSSKKLLLSDSGFYLCACHSGGARNEQFFGPGTRLTVL.

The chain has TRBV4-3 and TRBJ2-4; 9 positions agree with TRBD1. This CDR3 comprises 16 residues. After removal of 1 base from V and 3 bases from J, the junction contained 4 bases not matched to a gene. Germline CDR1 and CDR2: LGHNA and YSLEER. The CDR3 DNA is TGCGCCAGCAGCCAAGGACAGGGGGAAGGCAAAAACATTCAGTACTTC. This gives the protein CASSQGQGEGKNIQYF.

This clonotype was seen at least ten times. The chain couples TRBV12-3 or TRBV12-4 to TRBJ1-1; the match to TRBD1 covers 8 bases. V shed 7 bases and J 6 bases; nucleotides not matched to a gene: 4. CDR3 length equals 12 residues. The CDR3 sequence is CASTQGQAEAFF. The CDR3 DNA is TGTGCCAGCACCCAGGGACAGGCTGAAGCTTTCTTT.

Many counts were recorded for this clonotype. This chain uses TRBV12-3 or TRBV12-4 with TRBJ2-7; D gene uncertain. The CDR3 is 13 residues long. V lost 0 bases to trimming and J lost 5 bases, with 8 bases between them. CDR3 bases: TGTGCCAGCAGTTTAGCGGCTGGGCACGAGCAGTACTTC. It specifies CASSLAAGHEQYF.

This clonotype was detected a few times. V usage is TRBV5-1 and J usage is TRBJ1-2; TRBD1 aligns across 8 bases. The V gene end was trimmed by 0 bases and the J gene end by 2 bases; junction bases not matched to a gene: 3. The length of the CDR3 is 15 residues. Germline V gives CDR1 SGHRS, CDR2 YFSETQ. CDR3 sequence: CASSLGAGGNYGYTF. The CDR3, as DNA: TGCGCCAGCAGCTTGGGCGCAGGGGGCAACTATGGCTACACCTTC.

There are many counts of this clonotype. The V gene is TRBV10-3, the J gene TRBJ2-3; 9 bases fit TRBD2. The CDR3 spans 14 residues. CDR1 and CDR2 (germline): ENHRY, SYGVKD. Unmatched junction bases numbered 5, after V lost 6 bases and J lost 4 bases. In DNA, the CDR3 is TGTGCCATCAGGGGCGGGGGGGCCGCAGATACGCAGTATTTT. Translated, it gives CAIRGGGAADTQYF.

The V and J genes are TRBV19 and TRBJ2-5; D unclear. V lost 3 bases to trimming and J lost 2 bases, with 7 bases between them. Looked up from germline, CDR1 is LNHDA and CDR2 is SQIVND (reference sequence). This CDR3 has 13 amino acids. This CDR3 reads CASSIRQQETQYF. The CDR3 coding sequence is TGTGCCAGTAGTATTCGGCAGCAAGAGACCCAGTACTTC.

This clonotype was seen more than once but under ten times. CDR3 bases: TGCAGTGCTACCAGCGGGCCCACAGATACGCAGTATTTT. This gives the protein CSATSGPTDTQYF. The V and J genes are TRBV20-1 and TRBJ2-3, with a tentative D call TRBD2 (6 bases). V lost 4 bases, J lost 2 bases, and 10 bases lay in between. CDR3 length equals 13 residues. In germline, CDR1 is DFQATT, CDR2 SNEGSKA (reference sequence).

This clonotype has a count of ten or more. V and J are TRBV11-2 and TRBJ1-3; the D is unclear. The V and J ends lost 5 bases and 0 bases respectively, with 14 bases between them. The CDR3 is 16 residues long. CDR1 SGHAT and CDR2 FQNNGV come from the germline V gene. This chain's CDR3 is CASSGSGRHSGNTIYF. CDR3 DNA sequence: TGTGCCAGCAGCGGATCCGGGCGGCACTCTGGAAACACCATATATTTT.

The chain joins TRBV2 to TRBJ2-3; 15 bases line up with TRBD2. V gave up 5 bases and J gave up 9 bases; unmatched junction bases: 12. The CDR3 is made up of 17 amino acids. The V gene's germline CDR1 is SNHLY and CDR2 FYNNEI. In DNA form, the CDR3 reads TGTGCCAGCAGTCTGATCGGACTAGCGGGGGGGACGAAAACGCAGTATTTT. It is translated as CASSLIGLAGGTKTQYF.

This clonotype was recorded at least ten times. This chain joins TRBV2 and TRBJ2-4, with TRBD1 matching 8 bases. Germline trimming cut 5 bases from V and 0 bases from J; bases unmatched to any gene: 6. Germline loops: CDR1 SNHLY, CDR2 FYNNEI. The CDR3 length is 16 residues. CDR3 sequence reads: CASSRRTGIAKNIQYF. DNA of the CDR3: TGTGCCAGCAGTCGCCGGACAGGGATAGCCAAAAACATTCAGTACTTC. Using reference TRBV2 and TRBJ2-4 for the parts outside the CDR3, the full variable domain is EPEVTQTPSHQVTQMGQEVILRCVPISNHLYFYWYRQILGQKVEFLVSFYNNEISEKSEIFDDQFSVERPDGSNFTLKIRSTKLEDSAMYFCASSRRTGIAKNIQYFGAGTRLSVL.

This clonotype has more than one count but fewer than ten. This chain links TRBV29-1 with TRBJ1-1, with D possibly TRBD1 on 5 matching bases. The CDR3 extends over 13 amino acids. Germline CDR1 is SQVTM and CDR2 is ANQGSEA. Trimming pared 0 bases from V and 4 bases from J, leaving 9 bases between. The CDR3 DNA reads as TGCAGCGTTGAAGAGGGGGTGAGCACTGAAGCTTTCTTT. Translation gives CSVEEGVSTEAFF.

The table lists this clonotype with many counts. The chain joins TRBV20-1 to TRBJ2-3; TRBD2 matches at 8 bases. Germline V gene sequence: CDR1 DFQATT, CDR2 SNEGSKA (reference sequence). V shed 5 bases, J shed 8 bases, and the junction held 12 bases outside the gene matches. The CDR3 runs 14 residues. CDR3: CSAPTGGPLGTQYF. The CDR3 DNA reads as TGCAGTGCTCCGACGGGGGGGCCTTTGGGTACGCAGTATTTT.

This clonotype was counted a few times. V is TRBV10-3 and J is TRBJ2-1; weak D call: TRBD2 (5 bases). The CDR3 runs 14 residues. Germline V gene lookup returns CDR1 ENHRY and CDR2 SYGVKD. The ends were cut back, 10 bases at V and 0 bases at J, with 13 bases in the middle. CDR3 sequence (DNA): TGTGCCACACAAACTAGTAGCTCCTACAATGAGCAGTTCTTC. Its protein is CATQTSSSYNEQFF.

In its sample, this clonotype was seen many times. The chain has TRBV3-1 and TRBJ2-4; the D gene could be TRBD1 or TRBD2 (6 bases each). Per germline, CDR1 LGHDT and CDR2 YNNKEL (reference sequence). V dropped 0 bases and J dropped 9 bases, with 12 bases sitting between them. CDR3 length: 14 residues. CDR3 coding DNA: TGTGCCAGCAGCCAAGAAGGAGGGGGGCTCATTCAGTACTTC. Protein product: CASSQEGGGLIQYF.

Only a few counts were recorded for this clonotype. CDR3 DNA: TGTGCCAGTAGTATACGGACAGGGGGATTCGATGAGCAGTTCTTC. The encoded protein is CASSIRTGGFDEQFF. The chain links TRBV19 to TRBJ2-1, with 10 nucleotides matching TRBD1. V trimming: 2 bases; J trimming: 8 bases; junction bases outside the gene matches: 6. Germline V CDR1 and CDR2: LNHDA, SQIVND (reference sequence). The CDR3 totals 15 residues.

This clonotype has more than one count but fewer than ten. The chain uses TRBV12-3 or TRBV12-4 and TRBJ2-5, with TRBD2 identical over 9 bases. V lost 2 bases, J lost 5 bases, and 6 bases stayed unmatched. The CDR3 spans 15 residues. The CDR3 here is CASSLRAGGRETQYF. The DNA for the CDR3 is TGTGCCAGCAGTTTACGAGCGGGGGGCAGGGAGACCCAGTACTTC.

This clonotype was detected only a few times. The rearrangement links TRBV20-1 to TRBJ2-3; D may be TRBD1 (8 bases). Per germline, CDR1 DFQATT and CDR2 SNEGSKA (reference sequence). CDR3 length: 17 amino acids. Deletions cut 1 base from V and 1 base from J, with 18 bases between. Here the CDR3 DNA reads TGCAGTGCTAGAGCTCTTGGACAGGGAGGGCGCACAGATACGCAGTATTTT. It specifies CSARALGQGGRTDTQYF.

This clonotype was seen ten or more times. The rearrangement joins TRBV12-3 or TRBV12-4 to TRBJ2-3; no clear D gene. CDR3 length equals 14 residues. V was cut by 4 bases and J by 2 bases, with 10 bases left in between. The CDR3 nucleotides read TGTGCCAGCAGTTCCTGGCAGCACACAGATACGCAGTATTTT. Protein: CASSSWQHTDTQYF.

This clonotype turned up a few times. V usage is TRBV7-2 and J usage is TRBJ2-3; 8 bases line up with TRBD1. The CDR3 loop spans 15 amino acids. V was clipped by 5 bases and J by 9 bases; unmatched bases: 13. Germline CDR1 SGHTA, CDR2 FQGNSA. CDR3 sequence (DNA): TGTGCCAGCAGCCCTAGTAGCGGACAGGGCTCGACGCAGTATTTT. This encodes CASSPSSGQGSTQYF.

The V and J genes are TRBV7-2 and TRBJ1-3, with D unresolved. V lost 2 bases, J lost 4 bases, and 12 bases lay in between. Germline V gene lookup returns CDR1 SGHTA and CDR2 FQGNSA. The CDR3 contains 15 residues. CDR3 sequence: CASSLMPSSGNTIYF. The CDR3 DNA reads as TGTGCCAGCAGCTTAATGCCTTCCTCGGGAAACACCATATATTTT.

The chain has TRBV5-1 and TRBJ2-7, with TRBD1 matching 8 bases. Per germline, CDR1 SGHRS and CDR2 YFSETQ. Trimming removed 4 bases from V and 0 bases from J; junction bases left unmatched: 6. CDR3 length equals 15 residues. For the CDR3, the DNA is TGCGCCAGCAGCCCTGGGGACAGGAGCTCCTACGAGCAGTACTTC. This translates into CASSPGDRSSYEQYF. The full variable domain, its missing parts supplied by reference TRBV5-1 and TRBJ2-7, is KAGVTQTPRYLIKTRGQQVTLSCSPISGHRSVSWYQQTPGQGLQFLFEYFSETQRNKGNFPGRFSGRQFSNSRSEMNVSTLELGDSALYLCASSPGDRSSYEQYFGPGTRLTVT.

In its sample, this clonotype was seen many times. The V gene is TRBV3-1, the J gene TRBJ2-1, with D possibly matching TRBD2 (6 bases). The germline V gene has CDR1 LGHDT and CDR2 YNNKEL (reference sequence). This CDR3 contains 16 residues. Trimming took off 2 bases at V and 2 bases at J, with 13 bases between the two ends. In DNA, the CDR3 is TGTGCCAGCAGCCAACAACCAGCGGGTACCTACAATGAGCAGTTCTTC. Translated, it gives CASSQQPAGTYNEQFF.

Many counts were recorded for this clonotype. In nucleotides, the CDR3 is TGCAGTTCGAACCCGGGACAGGGGGCGCGGGGCTACACCTTC. Translated, it gives CSSNPGQGARGYTF. The rearrangement uses TRBV20-1 and TRBJ1-2; 12 nucleotides line up with TRBD1. Germline V CDR1 and CDR2: DFQATT, SNEGSKA (reference sequence). CDR3 length equals 14 residues. V lost 8 bases, J lost 8 bases, and 12 bases stayed unmatched.